This T cell receptor (beta chain) was identified in a study of cytomegalovirus exposure and HLA in healthy donors. Use of 60 Vbeta and 13 Jbeta primers characterized the PCR. Data came from immunoSEQ multiplex PCR; TCRdb stores just in-frame clones and leaves some out. The sample holds 100,000 to 150,000 clones, roughly 15% seen once. The trim removed 1 base at V and 0 bases at J, leaving 3 bases unmatched. Germline V gives CDR1 SGHRS, CDR2 YFSETQ. The length of the CDR3 is 16 residues. This clone came up a few times. Its antigen is not known. General study findings and limits: Reportedly, fewer N-insertions than the roughly 700-donor mean appeared in an Asian-associated ancestry cluster in a later analysis.

V gene TRBV5-1 combines with J gene TRBJ1-4; 7 nucleotides agree with TRBD1. The source material was PBMCs. This receptor was taken from a woman younger than 30 in good health and CMV-seronegative. CDR3 coding DNA: TGCGCCAGCAGCTTGTGGGGGACAGCAACTAATGAAAAACTGTTTTTT. Translation: CASSLWGTATNEKLFF. Drawing the rest from reference TRBV5-1 and TRBJ1-4, the complete variable domain is KAGVTQTPRYLIKTRGQQVTLSCSPISGHRSVSWYQQTPGQGLQFLFEYFSETQRNKGNFPGRFSGRQFSNSRSEMNVSTLELGDSALYLCASSLWGTATNEKLFFGSGTQLSVL.